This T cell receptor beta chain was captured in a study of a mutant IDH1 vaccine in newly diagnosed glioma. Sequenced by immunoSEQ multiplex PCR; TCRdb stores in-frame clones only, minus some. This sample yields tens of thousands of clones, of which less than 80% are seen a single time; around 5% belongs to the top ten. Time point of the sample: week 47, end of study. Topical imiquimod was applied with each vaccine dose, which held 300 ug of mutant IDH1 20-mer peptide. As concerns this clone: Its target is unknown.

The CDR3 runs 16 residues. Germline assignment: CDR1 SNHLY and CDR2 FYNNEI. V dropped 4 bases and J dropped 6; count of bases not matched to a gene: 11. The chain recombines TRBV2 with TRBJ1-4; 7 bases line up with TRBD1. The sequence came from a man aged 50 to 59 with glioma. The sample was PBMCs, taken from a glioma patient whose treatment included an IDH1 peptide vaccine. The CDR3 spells CASSVTVGRGDEKLFF. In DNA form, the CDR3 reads TGTGCCAGCAGTGTAACAGTAGGCAGGGGGGATGAAAAACTGTTTTTT.